This is a list of T cell receptor beta chains from one sample in a study of blood T cell repertoires in COVID-19. Measured with immunoSEQ multiplex PCR; TCRdb has only the in-frame clones, and not every one. The profile covers fewer than 140,000 clones, with 71% appearing a single time and 0.9% taken by the ten largest. Sequencing input: peripheral blood. Receptors were obtained from a human donor with acute or convalescent COVID-19. The donor label of this sample is uncertain. The CDR3 runs from the conserved cysteine through the conserved F or W. The D gene is left open where the match is weak. Where a row states a size, it is once, few, many or the class of an expanded clone; other rows omit it.

size,D,J,V,CDR3,DNA
NA,NA,TRBJ1-4,TRBV7-2,CASSPRASRGEKLFF,TGTGCCAGCAGCCCTCGGGCCTCCCGAGGGGAAAAACTGTTTTTT
NA,TRBD2,TRBJ2-2,TRBV7-9,CASSWYLAGDRDTGELFF,TGTGCCAGCAGCTGGTATCTAGCGGGGGATCGGGACACCGGGGAGCTGTTTTTT
NA,NA,TRBJ1-6,TRBV23-1,CASSQSRWSSYNSPLHF,TGCGCCAGCAGTCAATCTAGATGGAGCTCCTATAATTCACCCCTCCACTTT
NA,TRBD2,TRBJ2-1,TRBV6-5,CASEAGAYNEQFF,TGTGCCAGCGAAGCGGGGGCCTACAATGAGCAGTTCTTC
few,NA,TRBJ1-5,TRBV2,CASSDRRLSNQPQHF,TGTGCCAGCAGTGATAGGAGGCTAAGCAATCAGCCCCAGCATTTT
NA,TRBD2,TRBJ2-2,TRBV9,CASSARLAGGTMNTGELFF,TGTGCCAGCAGCGCCCGACTAGCGGGGGGAACTATGAACACCGGGGAGCTGTTTTTT
NA,NA,TRBJ2-3,TRBV4-1,CASSQGTFFTDTQYF,TGCGCCAGCAGCCAAGGGACATTCTTCACAGATACGCAGTATTTT
NA,TRBD1,TRBJ1-5,TRBV19,CASSPTGAGNQPQHF,TGTGCCAGTAGTCCGACAGGGGCGGGCAATCAGCCCCAGCATTTT
NA,NA,TRBJ1-3,TRBV5-4,CASSLGSGRLKGNTIYF,TGTGCCAGCAGCTTGGGTTCAGGGCGCCTGAAGGGAAACACCATATATTTT
NA,NA,TRBJ2-2,TRBV30,CAWSAIAGTGELFF,TGTGCCTGGAGTGCCATTGCGGGCACCGGGGAGCTGTTTTTT